The sequence of this T cell receptor beta chain was determined in a study of cytomegalovirus exposure and HLA in healthy donors. Overall study context: The roughly 130 validation repertoires used the same platform as the approximately 700 first-cohort repertoires (as reported by a later analysis). Findings of the study overall: A subsequent analysis found that TCR clusters from the first cohort also tended to co-occur in the roughly 120 validation repertoires, with approximately 94% of cluster scores above 0. Some public TCRs appeared in many individuals, while most sequences were rare.

As for this clone: What it binds is unknown.

The V and J ends lost 6 bases and 4 bases respectively, with 12 bases between them. Looked up from germline, CDR1 is LNHDA and CDR2 is SQIVND (reference sequence). The CDR3 has 13 residues. Profiled with immunoSEQ multiplex PCR; TCRdb holds only in-frame clones, not every one. The data contain fewer than 130,000 clones, over 85% of them singletons. These donors were members of the roughly 110-subject validation cohort, a group separate from the roughly 670-subject first cohort. Sample: PBMCs. This chain uses TRBV19 with TRBJ1-2; TRBD1 might be the D (6 bases). The sequence came from a woman under 30 in good health and CMV-seronegative. As DNA, the CDR3 is TGTGCCAGTAGCCGGACAGATATCTATGGCTACACCTTC. Protein product: CASSRTDIYGYTF.